The present TCR beta chain was sequenced within a study of shared clonotypes between healthy human individuals. Germline CDR1 LNHNV, CDR2 YYDKDF (reference sequence). This CDR3 is 13 amino acids long. Trimming removed 1 base from V and 12 bases from J; junction bases left unmatched: 3. Measured with immunoSEQ multiplex PCR; TCRdb has only the in-frame clones, and not every one. Found here are 650,000 to 800,000 clones, just under 75% of them singletons; the top ten hold less than 2%. The sample consisted of memory CD4+ T cells sorted from blood. Sample subset: CD45RA-negative fraction. The receptor was derived from a woman in her 30s in good health. V usage is TRBV15 and J usage is TRBJ2-1, with 10 bases that match TRBD2. The CDR3: CATSRASGSGQFF. Here the CDR3 DNA reads TGTGCCACCAGCAGAGCTAGCGGGAGCGGGCAGTTCTTC. Full variable domain (outside the CDR3, taken from reference TRBV15 and TRBJ2-1): DAMVIQNPRYQVTQFGKPVTLSCSQTLNHNVMYWYQQKSSQAPKLLFHYYDKDFNNEADTPDNFQSRRPNTSFCFLDIRSPGLGDTAMYLCATSRASGSGQFFGPGTRLTVL.